The subject of this entry is one T cell receptor beta chain. CDR1 and CDR2 from the germline V gene are MNHEY and SVGAGI. V lost 10 bases to trimming and J lost 3 bases, with 10 bases between them. The CDR3 runs 11 residues. Seattle-derived patients entered the study during active infection and were followed longitudinally. Produced via immunoSEQ multiplex PCR; TCRdb's table is partial and in-frame only. The sample comprises some 200,000 clones, approximately 80% of which are singletons, and roughly 9.6% rests with the top ten. The data were obtained in a study of blood T cell repertoires in COVID-19. Study summary: Researchers got acute and convalescent COVID-19 samples from the United States, Italy and Spain. Sources were T cells, B-cell-depleted T cells, or PBMCs; the material itself was cDNA or gDNA.

The TCR originated in a woman aged 35 to 49 with COVID-19, enrolled during active disease. The chain links TRBV6-5 to TRBJ2-7; possibly TRBD2 for D (5 bases). Sequences were obtained from peripheral blood. CDR3 region: CATRTGYEQYF. The CDR3 DNA reads TGTGCCACCCGGACTGGCTACGAGCAGTACTTC.